This TCR beta chain was sequenced for a study of T cells in Graves' hyperthyroidism and ophthalmopathy. Study information: Upon initial diagnosis and before any treatment, peripheral blood was collected.

RNA transcripts served as the template for amplifying TCR beta CDR3 regions. RT-PCR in the first round (using the HTBI primer set) targeted the TCR CDR3. TCRdb re-derived calls from the multiplex PCR reads in MiXCR, one entry per CDR3 protein. This sample has about 350,000 distinct CDR3 sequences; about 19% occur once, and the top ten carry 3.7%. Points from the study as a whole: The model made its ophthalmopathy prediction, and onset followed a median 6.5 months later.

The germline V and J ends were trimmed by 6 bases and 4 bases, with 10 bases remaining between them. This CDR3 is built from 13 residues. CDR1 is SNHLY and CDR2 is FYNNEI in the germline V gene. In this sample, this clonotype turned up many times. Its antigen remains unidentified. For Graves' hyperthyroidism to be stable, ophthalmopathy could not progress within 18 months. Fresh 10 ml peripheral blood yielded PBMCs. The sequenced sample consisted of blood. This chain links TRBV2 with TRBJ1-5, with a weak D call TRBD1 (5 bases). The sequence derives from a woman between 18 and 29 years old with Graves' hyperthyroidism. In DNA form, the CDR3 reads TGTGCCAGCAGCGGCGGGGGAAATCAGCCCCAGCATTTT. This translates into CASSGGGNQPQHF. Together with reference TRBV2 and TRBJ1-5, the CDR3 gives the full variable domain: EPEVTQTPSHQVTQMGQEVILRCVPISNHLYFYWYRQILGQKVEFLVSFYNNEISEKSEIFDDQFSVERPDGSNFTLKIRSTKLEDSAMYFCASSGGGNQPQHFGDGTRLSIL.